These T cell receptor beta chains were read from a single sample in a study of a mutant IDH1 vaccine in newly diagnosed glioma. Their specific antigens are unknown. Profiled with immunoSEQ multiplex PCR; TCRdb holds only in-frame clones, not every one. The sample holds roughly 110,000 clones, 90% seen once. The sequenced sample was PBMCs, obtained from a glioma patient whose treatment included an IDH1 peptide vaccine. These TCRs come from a woman aged 50 to 60 with glioma. Each CDR3 is given with its conserved first and last residue. Fields, in order: clone size, D gene, J gene, V gene, CDR3 protein, CDR3 DNA. The D gene is left open where the match is weak. The size of a clone is reported for some rows only, either as once, few or many, or as a class for expanded clones.

clone size: -
D gene: -
J gene: TRBJ2-7
V gene: TRBV10-1
CDR3 protein: CASSEFSGLSSYEQYF
CDR3 DNA: TGCGCCAGCAGTGAGTTCTCGGGACTTAGCTCCTACGAGCAGTACTTC

clone size: -
D gene: TRBD1
J gene: TRBJ1-1
V gene: TRBV18
CDR3 protein: CASSPRVVRGPYTEAFF
CDR3 DNA: TGTGCCAGCTCACCACGAGTCGTCAGGGGGCCGTACACTGAAGCTTTCTTT

clone size: few
D gene: -
J gene: TRBJ2-3
V gene: TRBV19
CDR3 protein: CASRDKDPTQYF
CDR3 DNA: TGTGCCAGTAGAGACAAGGACCCTACCCAGTATTTT

clone size: -
D gene: -
J gene: TRBJ1-1
V gene: TRBV7-2
CDR3 protein: CASSLGMNTEAFF
CDR3 DNA: TGTGCCAGCAGCTTAGGCATGAACACTGAAGCTTTCTTT

clone size: -
D gene: TRBD1
J gene: TRBJ1-2
V gene: TRBV9
CDR3 protein: CASSAHRGYYGYTF
CDR3 DNA: TGTGCCAGCAGCGCCCACAGGGGTTACTATGGCTACACCTTC

clone size: -
D gene: TRBD1
J gene: TRBJ2-7
V gene: TRBV25-1
CDR3 protein: CASSGDRTYEQYF
CDR3 DNA: TGTGCCAGCAGTGGGGACAGAACCTACGAGCAGTACTTC

clone size: -
D gene: -
J gene: TRBJ1-1
V gene: TRBV18
CDR3 protein: CASSPMEDMNTEAFF
CDR3 DNA: TGTGCCAGCTCACCGATGGAGGATATGAACACTGAAGCTTTCTTT

clone size: -
D gene: -
J gene: TRBJ1-5
V gene: TRBV18
CDR3 protein: CASSPESNQPQHF
CDR3 DNA: TGTGCCAGCTCACCAGAGAGCAATCAGCCCCAGCATTTT

clone size: -
D gene: -
J gene: TRBJ1-5
V gene: TRBV30
CDR3 protein: CAWRTQVGQPQHF
CDR3 DNA: TGTGCCTGGAGAACCCAGGTGGGTCAGCCCCAGCATTTT

clone size: -
D gene: -
J gene: TRBJ2-3
V gene: TRBV5-4
CDR3 protein: CASSLGGTQYF
CDR3 DNA: TGTGCCAGCAGCCTCGGAGGCACGCAGTATTTT

clone size: -
D gene: -
J gene: TRBJ1-3
V gene: TRBV6-6
CDR3 protein: CASSYKGSLLGNTIYF
CDR3 DNA: TGTGCCAGCAGTTATAAGGGAAGCCTTCTTGGAAACACCATATATTTT

clone size: few
D gene: -
J gene: TRBJ1-5
V gene: TRBV28
CDR3 protein: CATRSYLARTASNQPQHF
CDR3 DNA: TGTGCCACCCGATCATACCTCGCACGGACAGCTAGCAATCAGCCCCAGCATTTT

clone size: -
D gene: TRBD2
J gene: TRBJ2-7
V gene: TRBV6-1
CDR3 protein: CASSQGGGRQYF
CDR3 DNA: TGTGCCAGCAGCCAGGGCGGCGGGAGGCAGTACTTC

clone size: -
D gene: -
J gene: TRBJ2-7
V gene: TRBV5-1
CDR3 protein: CASSLGDSSYEQYF
CDR3 DNA: TGCGCCAGCAGCTTAGGCGACTCATCCTACGAGCAGTACTTC

clone size: -
D gene: -
J gene: TRBJ2-2
V gene: TRBV4-1
CDR3 protein: CASAEKPLLYWGELFF
CDR3 DNA: TGCGCCAGCGCCGAAAAACCACTGCTCTATTGGGGGGAGCTGTTTTTT

clone size: -
D gene: -
J gene: TRBJ2-7
V gene: TRBV6-5
CDR3 protein: CASSSLDVGAYEQYF
CDR3 DNA: TGTGCCAGCAGTTCCCTCGACGTTGGGGCATACGAGCAGTACTTC